This TCR beta chain originates from a study of blood T cells in healthy people across ages. Trimming cost V 2 bases and J 2 bases, with 7 bases left between them. The CDR3 loop spans 15 amino acids. Germline-derived CDR1 and CDR2 are SGHDN and FVKESK. Next came a second PCR, run for about 6 to 11 cycles, which used a sample-barcoded 5' primer along with a J-beta primer mix. MiXCR, applied by TCRdb to the 5' RACE reads, yields one record per CDR3 protein. Among some 860,000 distinct CDR3 sequences listed, 45% to 70% were seen once. The specimen was blood. The chain employs TRBV14 and TRBJ1-6, with D uncertain. The clonotype was recovered from a man aged 35-49 years in good health. The CDR3 nucleotides are TGTGCCAGCAGCCAACTGGTCGCCTATAATTCACCCCTCCACTTT. This sequence encodes CASSQLVAYNSPLHF.